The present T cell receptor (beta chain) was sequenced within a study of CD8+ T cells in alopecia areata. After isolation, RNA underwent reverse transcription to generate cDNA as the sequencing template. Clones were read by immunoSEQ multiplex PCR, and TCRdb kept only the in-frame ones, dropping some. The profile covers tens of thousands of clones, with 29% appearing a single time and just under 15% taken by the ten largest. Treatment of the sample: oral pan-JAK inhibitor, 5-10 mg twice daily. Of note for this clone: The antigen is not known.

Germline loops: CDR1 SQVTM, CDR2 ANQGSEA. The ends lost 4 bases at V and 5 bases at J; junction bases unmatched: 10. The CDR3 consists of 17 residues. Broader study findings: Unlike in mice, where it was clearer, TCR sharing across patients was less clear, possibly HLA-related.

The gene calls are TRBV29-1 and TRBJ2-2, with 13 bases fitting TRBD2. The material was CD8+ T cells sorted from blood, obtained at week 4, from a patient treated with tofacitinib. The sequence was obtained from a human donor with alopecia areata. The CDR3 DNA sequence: TGCAGCGTTGCCCCACTAGCGGGAGGGTTCGGGACCGGGGAGCTGTTTTTT. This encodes CSVAPLAGGFGTGELFF.